Sequencing of this TCR beta chain was carried out in a study of cytomegalovirus exposure and HLA in healthy donors (dated by TCRdb to the late 2010s). About the full investigation: The 650 to 750 repertoires of the first cohort and the approximately 110 validation repertoires were produced on the same platform, according to a later analysis. The study was designed to test whether signatures of past pathogen exposure could be identified by cataloging public T cell receptors. Besides the first cohort of around 700 subjects, a separate validation cohort made up of roughly 120 different subjects was used. High-throughput TCR immunosequencing, statistical association of individual TCRs with disease status, and machine learning were combined to predict cytomegalovirus infection status. The paper's findings and limits, for the study overall: The study listed 164 TCR beta chains as associated with cytomegalovirus. A later analysis had no HLA typing for the validation cohort, so co-occurrence there was scored across all 110 or so repertoires. The classifier was reported to diagnose cytomegalovirus status with high specificity and sensitivity in both the original cohort and the validation cohort. Three of the identified cytomegalovirus-associated TCR beta chains were confirmed in vitro to be specific for cytomegalovirus antigens. According to the authors, the approach could potentially be generalized to other disease states and immunological phenotypes. Of the cluster scores, approximately 95% were above 0 in a later analysis, which found that TCRs clustered in the first cohort also tended to co-occur in the 95 to 150 validation repertoires. Most TCR sequences were observed very rarely across donors, whereas some public TCRs were present in many individuals.

Donors formed part of the validation cohort, which comprised approximately 130 subjects and was distinct from the first cohort of over 500 subjects. Here V drops 2 bases and J drops 1 base, and the junction holds 12 bases not matched to any gene. For CDR1 and CDR2, the germline V gene lists SQVTM and ANQGSEA. CDR3 length: 18 amino acids, cysteine to phenylalanine. The entry retains the CDR3 DNA only, 54 bases that are in frame from base 1. Libraries were made using the immunoSEQ multiplex PCR assay. The source study handled its data this way. A statistical classification framework was built to diagnose cytomegalovirus status from the catalog of TCR beta chain sequences. Entries here come from immuneACCESS through TCRdb and include only in-frame sequences with V and J called. Some clones fail to appear in such tables; in the studies checked, an unresolved V gene covers under half of the shortfall, and the cause of the remainder is unknown. That table gives V, J and clone size, and the DNA gave D and trimming. Recorded for this sample are tens of thousands of clones; about 90% of them occurred a single time. In total, the top ten clones hold roughly 3.8% of the sample.

This clone was detected once. What antigen it recognizes has not been identified. No much larger clonotype is one base removed from it; base qualities were not supplied. This chain is built from TRBV29-1 and TRBJ2-1; 9 junctional bases match TRBD1. Sample: PBMCs. The TCR originated in a woman aged 18-29 years in good health and CMV-seropositive. The CDR3 protein: CSVELVGQGMRSYNEQFF. The DNA sequence is TGCAGCGTTGAACTCGTAGGACAGGGGATGAGGTCCTACAATGAGCAGTTCTTC.